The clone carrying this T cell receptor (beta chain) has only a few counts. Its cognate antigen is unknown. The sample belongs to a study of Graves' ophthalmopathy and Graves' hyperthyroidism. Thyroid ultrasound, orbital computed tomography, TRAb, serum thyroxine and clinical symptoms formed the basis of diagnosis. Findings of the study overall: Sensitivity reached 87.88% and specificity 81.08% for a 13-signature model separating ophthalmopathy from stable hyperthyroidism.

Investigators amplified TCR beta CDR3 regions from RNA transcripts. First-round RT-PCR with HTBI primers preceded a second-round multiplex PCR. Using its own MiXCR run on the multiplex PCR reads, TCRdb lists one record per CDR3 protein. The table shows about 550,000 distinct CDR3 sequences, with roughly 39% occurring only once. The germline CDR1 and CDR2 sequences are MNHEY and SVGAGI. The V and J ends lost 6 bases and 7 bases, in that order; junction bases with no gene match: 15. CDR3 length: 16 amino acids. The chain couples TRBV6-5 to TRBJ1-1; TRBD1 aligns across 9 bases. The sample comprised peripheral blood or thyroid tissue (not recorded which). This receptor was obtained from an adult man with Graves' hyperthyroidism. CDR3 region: CASSWTGVLSHGEAFF. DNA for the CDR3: TGTGCCAGCAGCTGGACAGGGGTCCTCAGTCACGGTGAAGCTTTCTTT.